The 14 T cell receptor beta chains presented below share a single source sample, sequenced in a study of Ad26.COV2.S vaccination and SARS-CoV-2 variants. The sample's treatment: some 20 received Ad26.COV2.S at low or high dose, single or two shots; several received placebo; per-sample allocation not given. Sampling took place 63 days after the first vaccine or placebo injection. Profiling relied on immunoSEQ multiplex PCR, and the TCRdb table lists in-frame clones only, not all of them. The sample lists fewer than 800,000 clones, around 92% occurring once. Sequences were derived from peripheral blood, sampled in a trial of Ad26.COV2.S vaccine versus placebo. The receptors were sampled from a person between 18 and 65 years old who received the Ad26.COV2.S COVID-19 vaccine or a placebo.

The chain uses TRBV12-5 and TRBJ1-3; 7 positions match TRBD1. This CDR3 comprises 16 residues. J gave up 4 bases and V 6 bases, and 12 bases lay outside the gene matches. CDR1 and CDR2 (germline): LGHNT, FRNRAP. The CDR3 region is CASGSRDSLLGNTIYF. Here the CDR3 DNA reads TGTGCTAGTGGGAGCCGGGACAGCCTCTTAGGAAACACCATATATTTT. The whole variable domain, remainder taken from reference TRBV12-5 and TRBJ1-3, is DARVTQTPRHKVTEMGQEVTMRCQPILGHNTVFWYRQTMMQGLELLAYFRNRAPLDDSGMPKDRFSAEMPDATLATLKIQPSEPRDSAVYFCASGSRDSLLGNTIYFGEGSWLTVV.

V usage is TRBV29-1 and J usage is TRBJ2-3; D perhaps matches TRBD1 (6 bases). The V gene lost 7 bases and the J gene lost 0 bases, with 14 bases spanning the gap. Germline V CDR1 and CDR2: SQVTM, ANQGSEA. This CDR3 has 14 amino acids. The CDR3 region is CSASGTPSTDTQYF. The CDR3 nucleotides read TGCAGCGCATCCGGGACACCTAGCACAGATACGCAGTATTTT.

In its sample, this clone was seen once. V gene TRBV25-1 combines with J gene TRBJ2-7, with 9 positions matching TRBD1. Germline CDR1 is MGHDK and CDR2 is SYGVNS. V shed 3 bases, J shed 3 bases, and the junction held 3 bases outside the gene matches. This CDR3 has 14 residues. CDR3 DNA: TGTGCCAGCAGTGAGGGACAGGGTAACTACGAGCAGTACTTC. Translating it yields CASSEGQGNYEQYF.

The rearrangement joins TRBV30 to TRBJ1-2; 7 positions match TRBD1. The CDR3 loop spans 13 amino acids. Germline V gives CDR1 GTSNPN, CDR2 SVGIG (reference sequence). Germline trimming cut 3 bases from V and 4 bases from J; bases unmatched to any gene: 5. The CDR3 DNA reads as TGTGCCTGGAGCAGGGGGGCCTTCTATGGCTACACCTTC. It specifies CAWSRGAFYGYTF.

Here the CDR3 reads CATRGAGLPTDTQYF. The DNA of the CDR3 is TGTGCCACCCGTGGTGCAGGATTACCCACAGATACGCAGTATTTT. The gene calls are TRBV24-1 and TRBJ2-3; D is unresolved. CDR1 is KGHDR, CDR2 SFDVKD, per germline. CDR3 length: 15 amino acids. V lost 9 bases and J 2 bases, leaving 17 bases between the germline ends.

The gene calls are TRBV19 and TRBJ2-6; D is unclear. The CDR3 covers 19 residues. Germline V gene lookup returns CDR1 LNHDA and CDR2 SQIVND (reference sequence). Trimming left V 7 bases short and J 0 bases short, with 22 bases between. Here the CDR3 DNA reads TGTGCCAGTAATACATCCCGGTTGGGGTCCCACTCTGGGGCCAACGTCCTGACTTTC. Protein: CASNTSRLGSHSGANVLTF.

The table lists this clone with a few counts. The chain recombines TRBV7-6 with TRBJ1-1; 7 positions match TRBD1. The V gene end was trimmed by 4 bases and the J gene end by 11 bases; junction bases not matched to a gene: 7. The V gene's germline CDR1 is SGHVS and CDR2 FNYEAQ. The CDR3 has 12 residues. The CDR3 here is CASSSTTGRAFF. In DNA, the CDR3 is TGTGCCAGCAGCTCGACGACAGGGAGGGCTTTCTTT.

J is TRBJ2-7 and V is TRBV12-3 or TRBV12-4; no reliable D call. This CDR3 region has 13 residues. V was clipped by 4 bases and J by 6 bases, with 13 bases between them. This CDR3 is CASSSASGAEQYF. The CDR3 DNA sequence: TGTGCCAGCAGTTCGGCCTCAGGAGCCGAGCAGTACTTC.

J is TRBJ2-7 and V is TRBV5-1, with 9 nucleotides matching TRBD1. CDR3 length equals 14 residues. The V segment lost 0 bases and the J segment 7 bases; nucleotides outside the gene matches: 5. Germline-derived CDR1 and CDR2 are SGHRS and YFSETQ. The CDR3 coding sequence is TGCGCCAGCAGCTTGGGACAGGGGGAACGAGAGCAGTACTTC. Translated, it gives CASSLGQGEREQYF. Filled out from reference TRBV5-1 and TRBJ2-7, the complete variable domain reads KAGVTQTPRYLIKTRGQQVTLSCSPISGHRSVSWYQQTPGQGLQFLFEYFSETQRNKGNFPGRFSGRQFSNSRSEMNVSTLELGDSALYLCASSLGQGEREQYFGPGTRLTVT.

V and J are TRBV18 and TRBJ2-3; 9 bases line up with TRBD1. The V segment lost 11 bases and the J segment 3 bases; nucleotides outside the gene matches: 6. CDR1 is KGHSH and CDR2 is LQKENI in the germline V gene. The CDR3 runs 13 residues. CDR3 DNA: TGTGCCGCACGGGGGACAGGGACAGATACGCAGTATTTT. It yields the protein CAARGTGTDTQYF.

The rearrangement joins TRBV7-2 to TRBJ2-1; 9 nucleotides agree with TRBD1. The V gene's germline CDR1 is SGHTA and CDR2 FQGNSA. V trimming: 4 bases; J trimming: 4 bases; junction bases outside the gene matches: 8. The CDR3 loop spans 16 amino acids. CDR3 sequence reads: CASSSLTGGAYNEQFF. CDR3 nucleotide sequence: TGTGCCAGCAGCTCCCTGACAGGGGGTGCTTACAATGAGCAGTTCTTC.

CDR3 region: CAWSEQGDTEAFF. CDR3 sequence (DNA): TGTGCCTGGAGTGAACAGGGGGACACTGAAGCTTTCTTT. The chain carries TRBV30 and TRBJ1-1; TRBD1 aligns across 8 bases. The CDR3 has 13 residues. Germline CDR1 is GTSNPN and CDR2 is SVGIG (reference sequence). Losses at the gene ends were 1 base for V and 3 bases for J; bases not matched to a gene: 1.

CDR3 protein: CASSHRDPNTEAFF. The CDR3 DNA sequence: TGTGCCAGCAGCCACAGGGATCCAAACACTGAAGCTTTCTTT. J is TRBJ1-1 and V is TRBV3-1 (or the pseudogene TRBV3-2); D is possibly TRBD1 (5 bases). The CDR3 is made up of 14 amino acids. V was pared by 3 bases and J by 2 bases, with 10 bases between. The germline gives CDR1 LGHDT, CDR2 YNNKEL (reference sequence).

CDR3 in DNA: TGTGCCAGCAGTTACCCGAGGGGATTGACCTACGAGCAGTACTTC. This gives the protein CASSYPRGLTYEQYF. J is TRBJ2-7 and V is TRBV6-5; D assignment may be TRBD1 or TRBD2 (5 bases each). Trimming took off 2 bases at V and 2 bases at J, with 13 bases between the two ends. CDR1 is MNHEY and CDR2 is SVGAGI in the germline V gene. The CDR3 runs 15 residues.